Shown below are 26 T cell receptor beta chains from a single sample sequenced in a study of OX40 agonist ivuxolimab in advanced cancers. TCRdb's table, derived via immunoSEQ multiplex PCR, lists solely in-frame clones and lacks some. The sample includes tens of thousands of clones, 80% to 90% of them seen just once. The sequencing used CD4+ or CD8+ T cells sorted from blood, collected in a trial of the OX40 agonist ivuxolimab. The source of these receptors is an adult with an advanced solid tumor such as melanoma, head and neck, liver or kidney cancer.

The V and J genes are TRBV7-8 and TRBJ1-4, with a weak D call TRBD1 (6 bases). This CDR3 comprises 13 residues. The V gene lost 6 bases and the J gene lost 7 bases, with 12 bases spanning the gap. Germline V gives CDR1 SGHVS, CDR2 FQNEAQ. The CDR3, as DNA: TGTGCCAGCAGACTCGGGGGCCGTGAAAAACTGTTTTTT. Protein product: CASRLGGREKLFF.

The CDR3 region has the DNA TGTGCTAGTGAAGCAGGGTTCTCTGGAAACACCATATATTTT. Amino acids: CASEAGFSGNTIYF. The V and J genes are TRBV12-5 and TRBJ1-3; tentatively, D is TRBD1 (5 bases). This CDR3 has 14 residues. Trimming pared 7 bases from V and 0 bases from J, leaving 10 bases between. The germline CDR1 and CDR2 sequences are LGHNT and FRNRAP.

This chain joins TRBV6-1 and TRBJ1-1; D might be TRBD1 (5 bases). Looked up from germline, CDR1 is MNHNS and CDR2 is SASEGT. V was shortened by 6 bases and J by 4 bases, with 12 bases between the two germline ends. The CDR3 loop spans 13 amino acids. As DNA, the CDR3 is TGTGCCAGCAGGGGTGGGGGGGGCACTGAAGCTTTCTTT. Translation: CASRGGGGTEAFF.

In regard to this clone: The sample carries other DNA sequences with the same CDR3. The V and J genes are TRBV16 and TRBJ1-1; D ambiguous. Trimming took off 5 bases at V and 1 base at J, with 8 bases between the two ends. The CDR3 contains 13 residues. The germline V gene encodes CDR1 KGHSY and CDR2 FQNENV. Here the CDR3 reads CASSDRGNTEAFF. CDR3 DNA sequence: TGTGCCAGCAGCGACCGGGGGAACACTGAAGCTTTCTTT.

The J gene is TRBJ2-5, the V gene TRBV18, with 9 positions matching TRBD2. Germline V gene data show CDR1 as KGHSH and CDR2 as LQKENI. This CDR3 contains 16 residues. Trimming took 2 bases from V and 3 from J; bases not matched to a gene: 7. The CDR3 region is CASSPLGGRAEETQYF. CDR3 bases: TGTGCCAGCTCACCATTAGGCGGGAGGGCTGAAGAGACCCAGTACTTC.

The J gene is TRBJ2-4, the V gene TRBV14, with D possibly matching TRBD2 (5 bases). V was pared by 2 bases and J by 2 bases, with 13 bases between. The germline V gene has CDR1 SGHDN and CDR2 FVKESK. This CDR3 region has 16 residues. The DNA for the CDR3 is TGTGCCAGCAGCCAACAGACGGGATTAACCAAAAACATTCAGTACTTC. Amino acid sequence: CASSQQTGLTKNIQYF. The full variable domain, completed using reference TRBV14 and TRBJ2-4, is EAGVTQFPSHSVIEKGQTVTLRCDPISGHDNLYWYRRVMGKEIKFLLHFVKESKQDESGMPNNRFLAERTGGTYSTLKVQPAELEDSGVYFCASSQQTGLTKNIQYFGAGTRLSVL.

This chain links TRBV4-1 with TRBJ1-3; 7 bases line up with TRBD1. Germline values: CDR1 MGHRA, CDR2 YSYEKL. The junction had 8 bases not matched to a gene; V was cut back by 1 base and J by 2 bases. The CDR3 has 17 amino acids. CDR3 nucleotides: TGCGCCAGCAGCCAAGGCCCTGACAGGGAGACTGGAAACACCATATATTTT. This codes for CASSQGPDRETGNTIYF.

The chain uses TRBV7-6 and TRBJ2-5; D is undetermined. The CDR3 is 13 amino acids. Trimming took 3 bases from V and 8 from J, leaving 13 bases between them. In germline, CDR1 is SGHVS, CDR2 FNYEAQ. CDR3 in amino acids: CASSLSYPGTQYF. The CDR3, as DNA: TGTGCCAGCAGCTTGTCCTACCCGGGCACCCAGTACTTC.

The chain joins TRBV10-2 to TRBJ2-5; 15 bases match TRBD2. CDR1 and CDR2 from the germline V gene are WSHSY and SAAADI. Trimming cost V 4 bases and J 3 bases; bases outside gene matches: 6. The CDR3 consists of 17 residues. CDR3 DNA: TGCGCCAGCAGTGGGGGACTAGCGGGAGGCATAAAAGAGACCCAGTACTTC. This encodes CASSGGLAGGIKETQYF.

The rearrangement links TRBV6-5 to TRBJ2-1; D gene ambiguous. Germline V CDR1 and CDR2: MNHEY, SVGAGI. This CDR3 region has 13 residues. The V end lost 5 bases, the J end lost 8 bases, and 13 bases lay between the germline ends. The CDR3 nucleotides read TGTGCCAGCAGTACGGACGGGTACGATGAGCAGTTCTTC. Its protein is CASSTDGYDEQFF.

The chain joins TRBV9 to TRBJ2-1, with 9 bases fitting TRBD1. The V gene's germline CDR1 is SGDLS and CDR2 YYNGEE. Trimming removed 0 bases from V and 6 bases from J; junction bases left unmatched: 7. This CDR3 has 16 amino acids. The CDR3 region has the DNA TGTGCCAGCAGCGTAGATCCACAGGGGGCGGGCAATGAGCAGTTCTTC. This encodes CASSVDPQGAGNEQFF.

The chain is built from TRBV27 and TRBJ2-7, with 8 bases matching TRBD1. This CDR3 has 14 residues. Germline CDR1 MNHEY, CDR2 SMNVEV (reference sequence). After removal of 6 bases from V and 3 bases from J, the junction contained 7 bases not matched to a gene. Here the CDR3 reads CASRQQGGLYEQYF. The CDR3 DNA reads TGTGCCAGCAGGCAACAGGGGGGTCTCTACGAGCAGTACTTC.

V usage is TRBV20-1 and J usage is TRBJ2-1; D ambiguous. V gave up 1 base and J gave up 9 bases, with 7 bases separating them. The CDR3 is 11 amino acids. Germline CDR1 DFQATT, CDR2 SNEGSKA (reference sequence). In DNA, the CDR3 is TGCAGTGCTAGAGGGAGTCTTGAGCAGTTCTTC. Its translation: CSARGSLEQFF.

The chain recombines TRBV30 with TRBJ2-7; TRBD2 aligns across 7 bases. The CDR3 consists of 14 residues. V lost 4 bases and J lost 2; bases outside the gene matches: 8. Looked up from germline, CDR1 is GTSNPN and CDR2 is SVGIG (reference sequence). The CDR3 bases are TGTGCCTGGACCTCCCACGGGGGGACCTACGAGCAGTACTTC. Translating gives CAWTSHGGTYEQYF.

The chain links TRBV27 to TRBJ1-1; D may be TRBD1 (6 bases). In germline, CDR1 is MNHEY, CDR2 SMNVEV (reference sequence). The V end was cut by 1 base, the J end by 1 base, with 10 bases between. CDR3 length: 15 amino acids. The CDR3 DNA reads as TGTGCCAGCAGTTTATTCCAGGGGCCGAACACTGAAGCTTTCTTT. Its protein product is CASSLFQGPNTEAFF.

This chain connects TRBV10-3 to TRBJ2-2, with 8 bases that match TRBD2. V gave up 8 bases and J gave up 6 bases; unmatched junction bases: 2. The CDR3 consists of 12 residues. The germline gives CDR1 ENHRY, CDR2 SYGVKD. The CDR3 reads CAIGTSPGELFF. For the CDR3, the DNA is TGTGCCATCGGGACTAGTCCCGGGGAGCTGTTTTTT.

This chain uses TRBV9 with TRBJ2-1, with D hard to call. The CDR3 has 14 amino acids. Germline V lookup: CDR1 SGDLS, CDR2 YYNGEE. Trimming cost V 0 bases and J 7 bases, with 11 bases left between them. The CDR3 nucleotides read TGTGCCAGCAGCGTAGCGGCTAGTTATAATGAGCAGTTCTTC. Translating gives CASSVAASYNEQFF.

V usage is TRBV6-1 and J usage is TRBJ2-5, with a tentative D call TRBD1 (6 bases). Trimming removed 8 bases at V and 5 bases at J, with 21 bases between. The CDR3 runs 15 residues. The germline gives CDR1 MNHNS, CDR2 SASEGT. CDR3 bases: TGTGCCAGCTCCCGGACAGTTACCTACGGGGAGACCCAGTACTTC. Encoded protein: CASSRTVTYGETQYF.

The chain combines TRBV12-5 with TRBJ2-1; D is uncertain. The V end was cut by 5 bases, the J end by 6 bases, with 5 bases between. The CDR3 runs to 11 residues. Germline V lookup: CDR1 LGHNT, CDR2 FRNRAP. CDR3 DNA: TGTGCTAGTGGTCCCTCCAATGAGCAGTTCTTC. Translation: CASGPSNEQFF.

The rearrangement uses TRBV6-1 and TRBJ2-3, with TRBD2 identical over 8 bases. The CDR3 totals 12 residues. Germline V gives CDR1 MNHNS, CDR2 SASEGT. The ends lost 6 bases at V and 5 bases at J; junction bases unmatched: 1. The CDR3 sequence is CASSGRGDTQYF. Here the CDR3 DNA reads TGTGCCAGCAGCGGGAGGGGAGATACGCAGTATTTT.

This clone was detected only a few times. The chain combines TRBV2 with TRBJ2-7; 10 bases are shared with TRBD1. Germline V CDR1 and CDR2: SNHLY, FYNNEI. Unmatched junction bases numbered 12, after V lost 7 bases and J lost 6 bases. This CDR3 is 15 amino acids long. The CDR3 loop is CASITTDRGQGEQYF. For the CDR3, the DNA is TGTGCCAGCATTACTACCGACAGGGGGCAGGGCGAGCAGTACTTC.

Of note for this clone: The sample has other DNA sequences that encode this CDR3 too. The V and J genes are TRBV2 and TRBJ2-1, with 15 bases fitting TRBD2. The CDR3 contains 16 residues. Unmatched junction bases numbered 5, after V lost 8 bases and J lost 3 bases. Germline lookup yields CDR1 SNHLY and CDR2 FYNNEI. CDR3 amino acids: CASWGLAGGLYNEQFF. The CDR3 DNA is TGTGCCAGCTGGGGACTAGCGGGAGGTCTCTACAATGAGCAGTTCTTC.

The chain recombines TRBV2 with TRBJ2-3; 13 bases are a match to TRBD2. CDR3 size: 14 residues. CDR1 and CDR2 (germline): SNHLY, FYNNEI. V dropped 5 bases and J dropped 9; count of bases not matched to a gene: 5. The CDR3 DNA reads as TGTGCCAGCAGTAAGGGACTAGCGGGAAGAACGCAGTATTTT. Translated, it gives CASSKGLAGRTQYF.

This chain joins TRBV6-1 and TRBJ1-5; the D gene is possibly TRBD1 (6 bases). Germline V CDR1 and CDR2: MNHNS, SASEGT. The ends were cut back, 6 bases at V and 3 bases at J, with 15 bases in the middle. The CDR3 is 15 residues long. In DNA, the CDR3 is TGTGCCAGCAGGGGGGAAAGGACAGTCAATCAGCCCCAGCATTTT. This translates into CASRGERTVNQPQHF.

The CDR3, as DNA: TGTGCCAGCAGCTTTCTAGCACTTCGGGACGCCTCTCACCCCTACGAGCAGTACTTC. Translated: CASSFLALRDASHPYEQYF. V and J are TRBV11-2 and TRBJ2-7; D may correspond to TRBD1 or TRBD2 (5 bases each). CDR1 is SGHAT and CDR2 is FQNNGV in the germline V gene. The CDR3 runs to 19 residues. V was cut by 3 bases and J by 2 bases, with 26 bases left in between.

V gene TRBV5-6 combines with J gene TRBJ2-1; 10 bases are shared with TRBD2. The CDR3 covers 17 residues. The V gene's germline CDR1 is SGHDT and CDR2 YYEEEE. Trimming at V came to 0 bases and at J to 7 bases, leaving 10 bases not matched to a gene. The CDR3 is CASSLAGGVSGRNEQFF. For the CDR3, the DNA is TGTGCCAGCAGCTTGGCCGGGGGCGTTAGCGGGAGGAATGAGCAGTTCTTC.